This record covers a single T cell receptor (beta chain). Produced via immunoSEQ multiplex PCR; TCRdb's table is partial and in-frame only. This table holds about 26,000 clones, approximately 92% found once. This entry comes from a study of blood T cell repertoires in COVID-19. The CDR3 sequence is 17 residues long. The V gene's germline CDR1 is MNHNS and CDR2 SASEGT. Trimming shortened V by 2 bases and J by 0 bases, and 14 bases separated the two germline ends. This chain uses TRBV6-1 with TRBJ1-3; D gene ambiguous. The source is a human donor in a cohort sampled during active COVID-19. What was sequenced was peripheral blood. CDR3 coding DNA: TGTGCCAGCAGTGAATGGTTGGTCGGGAGCTCTGGAAACACCATATATTTT. This sequence encodes CASSEWLVGSSGNTIYF.